This entry describes one TCR beta chain. The source of the sample is a study of blood T cell repertoires in COVID-19. Study summary: The origin of the acute and convalescent COVID-19 samples was the United States, Italy and Spain. Sources were T cells, B-cell-depleted T cells, or PBMCs; the material itself was cDNA or gDNA.

The protocol was immunoSEQ multiplex PCR, while the TCRdb copy is restricted to in-frame clones and leaves out a portion. The table records roughly 230,000 clones, about 87% of them present only once. J was trimmed by 0 bases and V by 5 bases; bases with no gene match: 6. The length of the CDR3 is 16 residues. Germline CDR1 and CDR2: MDHEN and SYDVKM. The clonotype originates from a man in his 70s with acute or convalescent COVID-19. This chain connects TRBV28 to TRBJ2-1; TRBD2 agrees at 8 bases. Specimen: peripheral blood. CDR3 coding DNA: TGTGCCAGCAGTCCGGGGGGGTCGAACTCCTACAATGAGCAGTTCTTC. Its protein is CASSPGGSNSYNEQFF.